What follows are 30 T cell receptor delta chains derived from one specimen sequenced in a study of Vδ1+ human thymocytes. The template was reverse-transcribed extracted RNA. Pooled V-gene forward primers with one constant-region reverse primer generated the CDR3 amplicons by multiplex PCR. TCRdb called clones from the multiplex PCR reads again using CATT. The table includes 22,000 or so delta-chain clones, 8.1% detected once. No antigens are known for them. Findings and caveats of the study: Highly polyclonal TRG and TRD repertoires with Gaussian CDR3 length distributions appeared in thymus.

Sequencing was carried out using Vdelta1+ gamma-delta thymocytes from the thymus. Subset of the sample: FACS-sorted CD3+ TCRalphabeta- TCRVdelta1+ TCRVdelta2- thymocytes. The receptors come from a child younger than two who had congenital heart surgery.

The V call is TRDV1, the J call TRDJ1, with 10 bases lining up with TRDD3. V lost 2 bases to trimming and J lost 4 bases; unmatched junction nucleotides: 16. The CDR3 covers 19 residues. From germline, CDR1 is TSWWSYY and CDR2 QGS. This chain's CDR3 is CALGEKGRGIRTMGDKLIF. The CDR3 DNA sequence: TGTGCTCTTGGGGAAAAGGGCCGGGGGATACGGACTATGGGCGATAAACTCATCTTT.

This clone showed up just a few times. V gene TRDV1 combines with J gene TRDJ1; 7 nucleotides match TRDD2. The J segment lost 2 bases and the V segment lost 3 bases, leaving 12 bases of the junction unmatched. The V gene's germline CDR1 is TSWWSYY and CDR2 QGS. CDR3 length: 17 residues. CDR3 coding DNA: TGTGCTCTTGGGGATTCCTACCAGATCCGCCTAACCGATAAACTCATCTTT. Translation: CALGDSYQIRLTDKLIF.

There are a few counts of this clone. The V gene is TRDV1, the J gene TRDJ1, with D possibly matching TRDD2 (9 bases). Trimming cost V 0 bases and J 0 bases, with 26 bases left between them. Per the germline V gene, CDR1 is TSWWSYY and CDR2 is QGS. This CDR3 has 21 amino acids. CDR3 loop: CALGELRPAFLRGYHTDKLIF. The CDR3 DNA reads as TGTGCTCTTGGGGAACTCCGCCCCGCCTTCCTACGGGGATACCACACCGATAAACTCATCTTT.

This chain links TRDV1 with TRDJ1; TRDD3 agrees at 9 bases. The CDR3 extends over 19 amino acids. After removal of 0 bases from V and 0 bases from J, the junction contained 11 bases not matched to a gene. Germline V CDR1 and CDR2: TSWWSYY, QGS. The CDR3 coding sequence is TGTGCTCTTGGGGAACTACCGGGACTGGGGGACTTGTACACCGATAAACTCATCTTT. Encoded protein: CALGELPGLGDLYTDKLIF.

The V call is TRDV1, the J call TRDJ1, with 10 bases lining up with TRDD3. The CDR3 loop spans 18 amino acids. Germline lookup yields CDR1 TSWWSYY and CDR2 QGS. Unmatched junction bases numbered 14, after V lost 6 bases and J lost 1 base. Written as DNA, the CDR3 is TGTGCTCTTGGAGCGCTTATGGGGGATACCTTAGGCACCGATAAACTCATCTTT. This codes for CALGALMGDTLGTDKLIF.

The chain joins TRDV1 to TRDJ1; a possible D gene is TRDD2 (6 bases). TCRdb does not report a J gene; here it was assigned by matching the DNA to germline references. Trimming pared 0 bases from V and 3 bases from J, leaving 20 bases between. The CDR3 contains 18 residues. Germline CDR1 reads TSWWSYY; CDR2 reads QGS. The CDR3 protein is CALGELLLPPLLADKLIF. CDR3 nucleotides: TGTGCTCTTGGGGAACTGCTACTTCCTCCTCTTCTTGCCGATAAACTCATCTTT.

This clone was seen just once. The assigned J gene is TRDJ1, but the V gene is uncalled; the tabulated D call, TRDD3, remains unverified against the DNA. The CDR3 contains 22 residues. The DNA of the CDR3 is TGTGCTCTGGGGGAACTCCGCCTATTAAATCGGAGTTACGAGGTTTACACCGATAAACTCATCTTT. As protein: CALGELRLLNRSYEVYTDKLIF.

This chain uses TRDV2 with TRDJ1; TRDD3 matches at 7 bases. J was trimmed by 1 base and V by 0 bases; bases with no gene match: 16. There are 19 residues in the CDR3. Germline lookup yields CDR1 GEAIGNYY and CDR2 EKD. The CDR3 DNA follows: TGTGCCTGTGACACCGTGGTTATGTACTGGGGATGGGGCACCGATAAACTCATCTTT. It codes for CACDTVVMYWGWGTDKLIF.

A few counts support this clone. The chain has TRDV1 and TRDJ1; the D gene could be TRDD2 or TRDD3 (7 bases each). The CDR3 has 19 residues. The germline V and J ends were trimmed by 3 bases and 2 bases, with 25 bases remaining between them. Germline V CDR1 and CDR2: TSWWSYY, QGS. The CDR3 bases are TGTGCTCTTGGGGACCTAAAGCGGCCTTCCTGGGGGGAGACCGATAAACTCATCTTT. It is translated as CALGDLKRPSWGETDKLIF.

The chain uses TRDV1 and TRDJ1; tentative D call: TRDD3 (9 bases). The CDR3 spans 23 residues. Trimming shortened V by 2 bases and J by 0 bases, and 34 bases separated the two germline ends. Germline-derived CDR1 and CDR2 are TSWWSYY and QGS. CDR3 nucleotide sequence: TGTGCTCTTGGGGAAGGAACTTCCTACGGACTGGGGGACTATTGCGGGCACACCGATAAACTCATCTTT. It encodes CALGEGTSYGLGDYCGHTDKLIF.

The chain carries TRDV1 and TRDJ1; TRDD3 agrees at 10 bases. The CDR3 length is 17 residues. Germline V gives CDR1 TSWWSYY, CDR2 QGS. V was clipped by 0 bases and J by 0 bases; unmatched bases: 4. The CDR3 loop is CALGELATGGYTDKLIF. Written as DNA, the CDR3 is TGTGCTCTTGGGGAACTGGCTACTGGGGGATACACCGATAAACTCATCTTT.

The table lists this clone with a few counts. This chain joins TRDV1 and TRDJ1; 8 nucleotides align to TRDD3. Germline CDR1 is TSWWSYY and CDR2 is QGS. The trim removed 2 bases at V and 0 bases at J, leaving 11 bases unmatched. The CDR3 covers 18 residues. This chain's CDR3 is CALGERVPYGGYTDKLIF. The CDR3 DNA is TGTGCTCTTGGGGAAAGGGTGCCATATGGGGGATACACCGATAAACTCATCTTT.

This clone appeared a few times. The rearrangement joins TRDV1 to TRDJ1; 7 nucleotides match TRDD3. CDR3 length: 17 amino acids. The germline V gene has CDR1 TSWWSYY and CDR2 QGS. V shed 1 base, J shed 7 bases, and the junction held 15 bases outside the gene matches. Written as DNA, the CDR3 is TGTGCTCTTGGGGAACCTTACGGTACGGACTGGGGAGGTAAACTCATCTTT. Translating it yields CALGEPYGTDWGGKLIF.

The chain carries TRDV1 and TRDJ1; 12 positions match TRDD3. The germline V gene has CDR1 TSWWSYY and CDR2 QGS. With V trimmed by 3 bases and J by 2 bases, 16 bases remained unmatched. This CDR3 comprises 20 residues. CDR3 DNA: TGTGCTCTTGGGGATCCATATTTGTACTGGGGGATACTATTTACCGATAAACTCATCTTT. As protein: CALGDPYLYWGILFTDKLIF.

This clone was counted a few times. The J gene is TRDJ1, the V gene TRDV1; TRDD3 agrees at 13 bases. The CDR3 contains 22 residues. CDR1 TSWWSYY and CDR2 QGS come from the germline V gene. V lost 2 bases and J lost 1; bases outside the gene matches: 19. The DNA of the CDR3 is TGTGCTCTTGGGGAATGTCCTTCCTACTGGGGGATACGCGGTTCCCCCACCGATAAACTCATCTTT. The encoded protein is CALGECPSYWGIRGSPTDKLIF.

The rearrangement joins TRDV1 to TRDJ1; D perhaps matches TRDD3 (6 bases). The CDR3 length is 16 residues. V was pared by 0 bases and J by 0 bases, with 11 bases between. CDR1 is TSWWSYY and CDR2 is QGS in the germline V gene. The CDR3 region is CALGELLRGYTDKLIF. The CDR3 nucleotides read TGTGCTCTTGGGGAACTCCTACGGGGATACACCGATAAACTCATCTTT.

The rearrangement joins TRDV1 to TRDJ1, with 9 bases aligning to TRDD3. The CDR3 covers 21 residues. The J segment lost 4 bases and the V segment lost 0 bases, leaving 21 bases of the junction unmatched. CDR1 is TSWWSYY, CDR2 QGS, per germline. The CDR3 DNA reads TGTGCTCTTGGGGAACTCCATCGCCTTCCCGCAATGGGGGATAAGATCGATAAACTCATCTTT. Protein: CALGELHRLPAMGDKIDKLIF.

The chain recombines TRDV1 with TRDJ1, with 11 bases lining up with TRDD3. This CDR3 has 22 residues. Germline-derived CDR1 and CDR2 are TSWWSYY and QGS. V dropped 3 bases and J dropped 0; count of bases not matched to a gene: 21. The CDR3 spells CALGENTELGDTTCLYTDKLIF. The DNA for the CDR3 is TGTGCTCTTGGGGAGAATACGGAGCTGGGGGATACCACCTGTCTGTACACCGATAAACTCATCTTT.

This clone was counted only a few times. The J gene is TRDJ1, the V gene TRDV1; D uncertain. Trimming took off 5 bases at V and 7 bases at J, with 17 bases between the two ends. CDR3 length equals 14 residues. CDR1 and CDR2 (germline): TSWWSYY, QGS. CDR3 in amino acids: CALGSHSLRLKLIF. CDR3 in DNA: TGTGCTCTTGGGTCACACTCTCTACGTCTTAAACTCATCTTT.

Concerning this clone itself: Germline is not matched at one junction end, which may reflect a read error. The same CDR3 also results from other DNA sequences found in this sample. The gene calls are TRDV1 and TRDJ1; the match to TRDD3 covers 9 bases. CDR3 size: 18 residues. The germline V gene has CDR1 TSWWSYY and CDR2 QGS. CDR3: CALGELRWGIRDTDKLIF. The CDR3 DNA is TGTGCTCTTGGGGAACTCCGGTGGGGGATAAGGGACACCGACAAACTCATCTTT.

Comments on this clone: Other DNA sequences within the sample encode an identical CDR3. The chain is built from TRDV1 and TRDJ2, with 11 positions matching TRDD3. CDR1 TSWWSYY and CDR2 QGS come from the germline V gene. This CDR3 has 25 residues. With V trimmed by 4 bases and J by 0 bases, 28 bases remained unmatched. CDR3 amino acids: CALGVDLGGYAYRPKVKALTAQLFF. The CDR3 bases are TGTGCTCTTGGGGTCGATCTTGGGGGATACGCGTACCGTCCGAAGGTCAAAGCTTTGACAGCACAACTCTTCTTT.

The chain couples TRDV1 to TRDJ1; TRDD2 is a possible D gene (6 bases). The V end lost 4 bases, the J end lost 8 bases, and 14 bases lay between the germline ends. Looked up from germline, CDR1 is TSWWSYY and CDR2 is QGS. The CDR3 is made up of 13 amino acids. CDR3 sequence (DNA): TGTGCTCTTGGGGGGAATTTCCTATTCAAACTCATCTTT. Its protein product is CALGGNFLFKLIF.

This clone was picked up a small number of times. The V and J genes are TRDV1 and TRDJ1; D unresolved. The CDR3 spans 13 residues. Germline V gives CDR1 TSWWSYY, CDR2 QGS. V gave up 2 bases and J gave up 10 bases, with 14 bases separating them. The CDR3 reads CALGEVPGLRLIF. The CDR3 DNA is TGTGCTCTTGGGGAAGTCCCCGGATTGAGACTCATCTTT.

V is TRAV29/DV5 and J is TRDJ1; 8 bases are shared with TRDD2. No J gene was available from TCRdb, and it was assigned here by a germline match of the DNA. The CDR3 loop spans 19 amino acids. V shed 3 bases and J 1 base; nucleotides not matched to a gene: 20. From germline, CDR1 is NSMFDY and CDR2 ISSIKDK. The CDR3 DNA reads TGTGCAGCAACCGGCCTTCCTAATGGGGTGGGGGCCTCCACCGATAAACTCATCTTT. This sequence encodes CAATGLPNGVGASTDKLIF.

This clone has only a few counts. The J gene is TRDJ1, the V gene TRDV1; 8 nucleotides agree with TRDD3. The CDR3 extends over 19 amino acids. The V and J ends lost 2 bases and 0 bases, in that order; junction bases with no gene match: 14. CDR1 and CDR2 from the germline V gene are TSWWSYY and QGS. The CDR3 sequence: CALGELVCPGGGYTDKLIF. The CDR3 DNA reads as TGTGCTCTTGGGGAATTGGTATGTCCTGGGGGAGGGTACACCGATAAACTCATCTTT.

The rearrangement joins TRDV1 to TRDJ2; 10 bases fit TRDD3. The CDR3 has 18 amino acids. The germline V gene encodes CDR1 TSWWSYY and CDR2 QGS. The junction had 8 bases not matched to a gene; V was cut back by 2 bases and J by 2 bases. The CDR3 sequence is CALGEVVGGYILTAQLFF. For the CDR3, the DNA is TGTGCTCTTGGGGAAGTGGTTGGGGGATACATATTGACAGCACAACTCTTCTTT.

This clone was observed a single time. It is likely a read error: a sequence one base away is far more abundant. This rearrangement joins TRDV2 to TRDJ1; 7 bases map to TRDD3. TCRdb leaves out the J gene; it was filled in here by matching the DNA to germline. This CDR3 spans 12 amino acids. Germline V CDR1 and CDR2: GEAIGNYY, EKD. Trimming removed 7 bases from V and 10 bases from J; junction bases left unmatched: 11. The CDR3 here is CACLGATVGLIF. As DNA, the CDR3 is TGTGCCTGCCTGGGGGCCACGGTAGGACTCATCTTT.

V and J are TRDV1 and TRDJ1, with D possibly TRDD2 on 6 matching bases. Germline CDR1 and CDR2: TSWWSYY and QGS. The CDR3 consists of 17 residues. V was clipped by 0 bases and J by 1 base, with 15 bases between them. The CDR3 loop is CALGELEGLPGTDKLIF. In DNA, the CDR3 is TGTGCTCTTGGGGAACTAGAAGGGCTTCCTGGCACCGATAAACTCATCTTT.

This clone showed up just a few times. The rearrangement links TRDV1 to TRDJ1; 10 nucleotides agree with TRDD3. J was trimmed by 0 bases and V by 4 bases; bases with no gene match: 17. The length of the CDR3 is 20 residues. CDR1 TSWWSYY and CDR2 QGS come from the germline V gene. The CDR3 sequence: CALGARSLPTGGFNTDKLIF. CDR3 nucleotides: TGTGCTCTTGGGGCCCGCAGTCTTCCTACTGGGGGATTCAACACCGATAAACTCATCTTT.

This chain connects TRDV1 to TRDJ1, with TRDD3 matching 13 bases. Germline loops: CDR1 TSWWSYY, CDR2 QGS. V trimming: 3 bases; J trimming: 2 bases; junction bases outside the gene matches: 6. The CDR3 totals 17 residues. The CDR3: CALGDYWGIRRTDKLIF. The DNA for the CDR3 is TGTGCTCTTGGGGACTACTGGGGGATACGGAGGACCGATAAACTCATCTTT.